This T cell receptor (beta chain) was retrieved from a study of blood T cell dynamics during melanoma immunotherapy. Turning to this clone: Its target is not known.

The table came from immunoSEQ multiplex PCR; TCRdb's copy has only in-frame clones and leaves some out. This table has 9,900 or so clones, approximately 84% appearing once. Time point meaning: pre-treatment baseline. No patient had earlier systemic cancer treatment, concurrent immunosuppressants, or another active cancer. Study-level results: Clones driving repertoire changes may be melanoma-specific or general immune activation.

The length of the CDR3 is 15 residues. Looked up from germline, CDR1 is SGHAT and CDR2 is FQNNGV. The V end was cut by 5 bases, the J end by 6 bases, with 18 bases between. The rearrangement joins TRBV11-2 to TRBJ2-3, with D tentatively TRBD2 (5 bases). The sequence came from a human donor with melanoma. The material sequenced was blood, taken from a patient treated with checkpoint blockade. CDR3 sequence (DNA): TGTGCCAGCAGCCCATACAAGCTAGCTCCCGATACGCAGTATTTT. Protein product: CASSPYKLAPDTQYF.